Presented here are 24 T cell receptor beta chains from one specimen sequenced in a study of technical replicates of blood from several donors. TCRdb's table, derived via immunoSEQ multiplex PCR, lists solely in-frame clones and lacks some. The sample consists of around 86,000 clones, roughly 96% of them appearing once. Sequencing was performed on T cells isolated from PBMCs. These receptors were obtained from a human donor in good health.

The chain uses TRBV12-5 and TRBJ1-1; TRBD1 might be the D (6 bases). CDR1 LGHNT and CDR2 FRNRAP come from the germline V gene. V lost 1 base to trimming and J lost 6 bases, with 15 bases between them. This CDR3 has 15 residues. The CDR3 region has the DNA TGTGCTAGTGGTTTGGACAGAACAGGGACCTCTGAAGCTTTCTTT. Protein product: CASGLDRTGTSEAFF.

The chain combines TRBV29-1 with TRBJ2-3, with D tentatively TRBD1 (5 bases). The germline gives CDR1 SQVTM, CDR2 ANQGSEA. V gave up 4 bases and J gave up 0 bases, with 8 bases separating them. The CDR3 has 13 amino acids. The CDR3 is CSVGTRSTDTQYF. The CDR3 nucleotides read TGCAGCGTTGGGACAAGAAGCACAGATACGCAGTATTTT.

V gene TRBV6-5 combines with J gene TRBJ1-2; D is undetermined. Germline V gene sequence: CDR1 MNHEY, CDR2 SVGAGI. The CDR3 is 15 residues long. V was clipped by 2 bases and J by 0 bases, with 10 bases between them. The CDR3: CASSYRRIANYGYTF. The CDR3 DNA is TGTGCCAGCAGTTACAGGCGGATAGCTAACTATGGCTACACCTTC.

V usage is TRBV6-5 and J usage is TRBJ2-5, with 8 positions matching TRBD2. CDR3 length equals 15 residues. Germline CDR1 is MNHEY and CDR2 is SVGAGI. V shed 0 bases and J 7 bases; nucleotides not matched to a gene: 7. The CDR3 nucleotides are TGTGCCAGCAGTTACTCACTGACCGGGGGGGGGACCCAGTACTTC. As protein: CASSYSLTGGGTQYF.

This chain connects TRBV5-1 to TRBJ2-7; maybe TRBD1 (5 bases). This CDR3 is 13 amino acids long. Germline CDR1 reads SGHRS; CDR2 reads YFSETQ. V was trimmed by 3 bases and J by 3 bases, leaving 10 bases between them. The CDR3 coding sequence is TGCGCCAGCAGCTCGCGTCAGGGCTACGAGCAGTACTTC. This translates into CASSSRQGYEQYF.

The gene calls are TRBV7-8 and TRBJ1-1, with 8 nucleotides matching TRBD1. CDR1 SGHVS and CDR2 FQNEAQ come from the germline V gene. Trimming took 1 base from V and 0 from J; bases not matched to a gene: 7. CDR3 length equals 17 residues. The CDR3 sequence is CASSLGTGTFMNTEAFF. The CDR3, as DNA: TGTGCCAGCAGCTTAGGGACAGGGACCTTCATGAACACTGAAGCTTTCTTT.

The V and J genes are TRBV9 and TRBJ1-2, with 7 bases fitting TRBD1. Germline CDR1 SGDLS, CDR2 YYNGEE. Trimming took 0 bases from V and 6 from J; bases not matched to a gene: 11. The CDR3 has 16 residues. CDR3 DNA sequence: TGTGCCAGCAGCGTAGGCCCTAGACAGGGACAGAATGGCTACACCTTC. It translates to CASSVGPRQGQNGYTF. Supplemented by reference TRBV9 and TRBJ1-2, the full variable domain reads DSGVTQTPKHLITATGQRVTLRCSPRSGDLSVYWYQQSLDQGLQFLIQYYNGEERAKGNILERFSAQQFPDLHSELNLSSLELGDSALYFCASSVGPRQGQNGYTFGSGTRLTVV.

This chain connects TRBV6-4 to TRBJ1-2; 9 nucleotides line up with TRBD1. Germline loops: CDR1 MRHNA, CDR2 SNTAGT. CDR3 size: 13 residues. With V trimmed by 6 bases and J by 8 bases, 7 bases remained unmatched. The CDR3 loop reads CASSPGTGTGYTF. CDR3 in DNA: TGTGCCAGCAGCCCCGGGACAGGGACCGGCTACACCTTC.

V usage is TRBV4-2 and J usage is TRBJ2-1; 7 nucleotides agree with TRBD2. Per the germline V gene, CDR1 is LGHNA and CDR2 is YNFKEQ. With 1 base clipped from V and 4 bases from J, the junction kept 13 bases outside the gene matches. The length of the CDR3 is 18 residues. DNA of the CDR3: TGTGCCAGCAGCCAAGGCTCAAGCGGGGTGGCGGAATACAATGAGCAGTTCTTC. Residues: CASSQGSSGVAEYNEQFF.

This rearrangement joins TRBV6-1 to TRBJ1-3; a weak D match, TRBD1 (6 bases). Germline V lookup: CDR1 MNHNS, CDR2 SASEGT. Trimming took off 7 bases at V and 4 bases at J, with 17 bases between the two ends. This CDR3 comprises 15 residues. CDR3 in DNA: TGTGCCAGCATCTTTGGCCCAGGGGAGGGAAACACCATATATTTT. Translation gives CASIFGPGEGNTIYF.

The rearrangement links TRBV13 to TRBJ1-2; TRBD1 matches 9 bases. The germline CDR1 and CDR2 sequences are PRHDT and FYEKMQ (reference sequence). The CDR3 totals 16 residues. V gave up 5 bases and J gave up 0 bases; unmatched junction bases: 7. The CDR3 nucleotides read TGTGCCAGCAGCGCGACCCGGACAGGGGCTAACTATGGCTACACCTTC. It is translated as CASSATRTGANYGYTF.

The CDR3 DNA is TGCAGCGTTGGACAGGGAGGCAATCAGCCCCAGCATTTT. This sequence encodes CSVGQGGNQPQHF. The V and J genes are TRBV29-1 and TRBJ1-5; 7 positions match TRBD1. The CDR3 has 13 amino acids. J lost 2 bases, V lost 4 bases, and 2 bases had no gene match. Germline values: CDR1 SQVTM, CDR2 ANQGSEA.

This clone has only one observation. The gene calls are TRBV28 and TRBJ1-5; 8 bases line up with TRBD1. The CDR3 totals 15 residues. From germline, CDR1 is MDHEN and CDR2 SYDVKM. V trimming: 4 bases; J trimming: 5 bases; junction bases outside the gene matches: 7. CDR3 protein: CASSSPYRGDQPQHF. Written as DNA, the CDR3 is TGTGCCAGCAGTTCCCCTTACAGGGGGGATCAGCCCCAGCATTTT.

CDR3 region: CASSSPTGRTEAFF. Here the CDR3 DNA reads TGTGCCAGCAGTTCGCCGACAGGGAGGACTGAAGCTTTCTTT. The chain couples TRBV6-5 to TRBJ1-1; 7 bases fit TRBD1. Germline loops: CDR1 MNHEY, CDR2 SVGAGI. V trimming: 4 bases; J trimming: 5 bases; junction bases outside the gene matches: 7. The CDR3 loop spans 14 amino acids.

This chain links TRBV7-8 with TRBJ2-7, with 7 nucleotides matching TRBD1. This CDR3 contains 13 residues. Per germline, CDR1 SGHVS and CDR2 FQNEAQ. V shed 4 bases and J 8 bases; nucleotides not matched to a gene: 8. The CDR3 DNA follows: TGTGCCAGCAGCTCTCGGACAGGATACAAGCAGTACTTC. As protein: CASSSRTGYKQYF.

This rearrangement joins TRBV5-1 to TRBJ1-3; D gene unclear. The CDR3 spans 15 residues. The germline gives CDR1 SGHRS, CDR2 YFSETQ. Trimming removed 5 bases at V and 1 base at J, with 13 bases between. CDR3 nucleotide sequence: TGCGCCAGCAGTCCCGGAGGGCTTTCTGGAAACACCATATATTTT. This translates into CASSPGGLSGNTIYF. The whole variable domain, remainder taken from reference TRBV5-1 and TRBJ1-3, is KAGVTQTPRYLIKTRGQQVTLSCSPISGHRSVSWYQQTPGQGLQFLFEYFSETQRNKGNFPGRFSGRQFSNSRSEMNVSTLELGDSALYLCASSPGGLSGNTIYFGEGSWLTVV.

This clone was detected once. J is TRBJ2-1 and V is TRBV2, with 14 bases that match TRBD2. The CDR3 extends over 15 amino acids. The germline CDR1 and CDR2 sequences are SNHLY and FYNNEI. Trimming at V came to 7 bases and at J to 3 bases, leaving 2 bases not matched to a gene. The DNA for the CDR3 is TGTGCCAGCATAGGGACTAGCGGGGGCTACAATGAGCAGTTCTTC. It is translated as CASIGTSGGYNEQFF.

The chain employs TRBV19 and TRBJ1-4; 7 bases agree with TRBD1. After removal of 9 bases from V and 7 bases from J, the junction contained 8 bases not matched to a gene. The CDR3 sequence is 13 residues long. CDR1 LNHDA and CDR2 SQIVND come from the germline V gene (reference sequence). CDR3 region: CASKSRGFEKLFF. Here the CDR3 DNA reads TGTGCCAGCAAGAGCAGGGGGTTTGAAAAACTGTTTTTT.

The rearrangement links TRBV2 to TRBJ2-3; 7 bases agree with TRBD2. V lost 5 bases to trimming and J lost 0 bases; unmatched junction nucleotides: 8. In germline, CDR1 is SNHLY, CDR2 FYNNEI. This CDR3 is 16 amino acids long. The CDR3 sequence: CASSRKAGTSTDTQYF. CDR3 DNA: TGTGCCAGCAGTCGAAAAGCGGGGACTAGCACAGATACGCAGTATTTT.

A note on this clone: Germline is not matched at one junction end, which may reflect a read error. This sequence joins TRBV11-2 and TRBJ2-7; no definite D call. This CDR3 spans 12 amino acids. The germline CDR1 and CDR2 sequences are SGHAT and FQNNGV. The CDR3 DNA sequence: TGTGCCAGCAGCTTGGGCTCCAACGAGCAGTACTTC. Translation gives CASSLGSNEQYF.

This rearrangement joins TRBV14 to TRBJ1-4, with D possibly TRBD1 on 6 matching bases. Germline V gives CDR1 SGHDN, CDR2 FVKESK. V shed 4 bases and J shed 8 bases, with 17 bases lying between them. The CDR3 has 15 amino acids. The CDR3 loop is CASSRRTGFREKLFF. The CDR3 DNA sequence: TGTGCCAGCAGCCGCCGTACAGGGTTTCGGGAAAAACTGTTTTTT.

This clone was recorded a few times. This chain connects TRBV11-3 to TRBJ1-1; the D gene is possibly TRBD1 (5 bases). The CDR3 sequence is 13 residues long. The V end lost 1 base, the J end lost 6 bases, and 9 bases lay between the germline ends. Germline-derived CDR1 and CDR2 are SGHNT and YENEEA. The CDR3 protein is CASSLVGGAEAFF. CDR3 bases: TGTGCCAGCAGCTTAGTGGGGGGAGCTGAAGCTTTCTTT. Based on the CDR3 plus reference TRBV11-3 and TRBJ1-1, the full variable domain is EAGVVQSPRYKIIEKKQPVAFWCNPISGHNTLYWYLQNLGQGPELLIRYENEEAVDDSQLPKDRFSAERLKGVDSTLKIQPAELGDSAVYLCASSLVGGAEAFFGQGTRLTVV.

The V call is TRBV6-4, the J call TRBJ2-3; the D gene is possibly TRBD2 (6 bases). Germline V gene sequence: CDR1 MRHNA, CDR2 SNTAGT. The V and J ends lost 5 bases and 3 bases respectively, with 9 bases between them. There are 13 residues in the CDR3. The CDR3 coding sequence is TGTGCCAGCAGTATCGGGGGAACAGATACGCAGTATTTT. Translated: CASSIGGTDTQYF.

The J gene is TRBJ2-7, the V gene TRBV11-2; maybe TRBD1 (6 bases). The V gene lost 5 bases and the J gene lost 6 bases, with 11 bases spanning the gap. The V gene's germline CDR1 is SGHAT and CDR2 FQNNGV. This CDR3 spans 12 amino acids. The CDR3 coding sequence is TGTGCCAGCAGCCCACAGGGAGTCGAGCAGTACTTC. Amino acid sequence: CASSPQGVEQYF.